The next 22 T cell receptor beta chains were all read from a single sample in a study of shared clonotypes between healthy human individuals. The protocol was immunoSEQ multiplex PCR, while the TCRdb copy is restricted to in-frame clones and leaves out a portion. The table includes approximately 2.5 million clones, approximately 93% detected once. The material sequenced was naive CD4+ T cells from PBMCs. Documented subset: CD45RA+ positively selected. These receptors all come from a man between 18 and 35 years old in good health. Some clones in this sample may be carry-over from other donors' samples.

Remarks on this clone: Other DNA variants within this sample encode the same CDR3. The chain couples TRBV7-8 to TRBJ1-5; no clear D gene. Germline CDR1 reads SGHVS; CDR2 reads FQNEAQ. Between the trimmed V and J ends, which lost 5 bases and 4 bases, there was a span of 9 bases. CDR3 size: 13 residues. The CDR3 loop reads CASSPGRNQPQHF. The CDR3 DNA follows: TGTGCCAGCAGCCCCGGTCGAAATCAGCCCCAGCATTTT.

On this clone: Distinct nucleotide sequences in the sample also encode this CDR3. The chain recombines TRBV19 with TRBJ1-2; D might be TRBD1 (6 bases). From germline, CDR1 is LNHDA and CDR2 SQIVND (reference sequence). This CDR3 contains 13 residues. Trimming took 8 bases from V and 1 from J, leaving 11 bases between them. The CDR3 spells CASSFRGNYGYTF. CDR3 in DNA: TGTGCCAGTTCCTTCAGGGGTAACTATGGCTACACCTTC.

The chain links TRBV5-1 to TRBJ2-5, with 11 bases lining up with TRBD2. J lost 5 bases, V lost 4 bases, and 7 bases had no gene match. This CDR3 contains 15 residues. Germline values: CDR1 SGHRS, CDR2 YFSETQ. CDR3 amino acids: CASSPTSGRTETQYF. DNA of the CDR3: TGCGCCAGCAGCCCAACTAGCGGGAGAACGGAGACCCAGTACTTC.

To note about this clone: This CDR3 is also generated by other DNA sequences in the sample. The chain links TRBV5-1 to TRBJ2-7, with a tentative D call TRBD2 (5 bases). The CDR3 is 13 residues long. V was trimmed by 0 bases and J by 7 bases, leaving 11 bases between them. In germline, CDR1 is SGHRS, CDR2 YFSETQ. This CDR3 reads CASSLVPGGEQYF. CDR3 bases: TGCGCCAGCAGCTTGGTCCCAGGCGGGGAGCAGTACTTC.

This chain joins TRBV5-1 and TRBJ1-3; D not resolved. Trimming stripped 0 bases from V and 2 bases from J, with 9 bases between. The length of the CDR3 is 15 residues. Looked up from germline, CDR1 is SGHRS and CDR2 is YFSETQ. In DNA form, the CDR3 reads TGCGCCAGCAGCTTGGGGGTCGGTCCTGGAAACACCATATATTTT. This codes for CASSLGVGPGNTIYF.

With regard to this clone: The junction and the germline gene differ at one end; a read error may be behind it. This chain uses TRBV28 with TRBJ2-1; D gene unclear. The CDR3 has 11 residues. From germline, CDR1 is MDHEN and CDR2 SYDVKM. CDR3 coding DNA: TGTGCCAGCAGTCAGCGACCCATAATGATCTTC. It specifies CASSQRPIMIF. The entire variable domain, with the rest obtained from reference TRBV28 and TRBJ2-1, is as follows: DVKVTQSSRYLVKRTGEKVFLECVQDMDHENMFWYRQDPGLGLRLIYFSYDVKMKEKGDIPEGYSVSREKKERFSLILESASTNQTSMYLCASSQRPIMIFGPGTRLTVL.

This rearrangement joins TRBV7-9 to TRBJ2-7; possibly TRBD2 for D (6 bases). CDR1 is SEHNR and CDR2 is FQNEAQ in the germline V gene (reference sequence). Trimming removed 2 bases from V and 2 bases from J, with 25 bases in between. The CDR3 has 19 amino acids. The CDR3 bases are TGTGCCAGCAGCTTATCTGCCAGGGCCGGGTTGGCGGGGACCTACGAGCAGTACTTC. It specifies CASSLSARAGLAGTYEQYF.

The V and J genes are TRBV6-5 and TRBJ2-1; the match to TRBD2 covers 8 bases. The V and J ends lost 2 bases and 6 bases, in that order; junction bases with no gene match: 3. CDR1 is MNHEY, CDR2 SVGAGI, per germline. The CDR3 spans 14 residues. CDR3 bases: TGTGCCAGCAGTTACGCGGGGGGCCTCAATGAGCAGTTCTTC. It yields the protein CASSYAGGLNEQFF.

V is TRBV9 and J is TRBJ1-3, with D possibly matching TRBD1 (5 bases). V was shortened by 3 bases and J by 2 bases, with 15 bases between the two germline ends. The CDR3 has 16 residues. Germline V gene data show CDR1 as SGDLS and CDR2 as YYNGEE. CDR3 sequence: CASSGGRVKAGNTIYF. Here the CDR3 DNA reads TGTGCCAGCAGCGGGGGCAGGGTGAAGGCTGGAAACACCATATATTTT.

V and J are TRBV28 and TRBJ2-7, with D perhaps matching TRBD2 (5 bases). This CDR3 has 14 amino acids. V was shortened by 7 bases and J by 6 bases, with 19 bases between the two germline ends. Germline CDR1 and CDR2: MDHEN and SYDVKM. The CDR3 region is CASKEGPRVREQYF. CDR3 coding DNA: TGTGCCAGCAAAGAGGGCCCAAGGGTTCGCGAGCAGTACTTC.

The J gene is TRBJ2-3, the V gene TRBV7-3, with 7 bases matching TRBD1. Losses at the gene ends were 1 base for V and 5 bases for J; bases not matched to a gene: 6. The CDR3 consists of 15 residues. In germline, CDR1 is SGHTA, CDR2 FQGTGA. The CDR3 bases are TGTGCCAGCAGCTTAAAGATAGGGGGCAGAGATACGCAGTATTTT. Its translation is CASSLKIGGRDTQYF.

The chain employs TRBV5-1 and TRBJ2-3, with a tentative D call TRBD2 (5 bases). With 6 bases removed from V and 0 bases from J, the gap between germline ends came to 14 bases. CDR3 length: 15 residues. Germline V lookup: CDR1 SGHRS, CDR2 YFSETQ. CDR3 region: CASMLAGASTDTQYF. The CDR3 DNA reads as TGCGCCAGCATGCTAGCCGGAGCTAGCACAGATACGCAGTATTTT.

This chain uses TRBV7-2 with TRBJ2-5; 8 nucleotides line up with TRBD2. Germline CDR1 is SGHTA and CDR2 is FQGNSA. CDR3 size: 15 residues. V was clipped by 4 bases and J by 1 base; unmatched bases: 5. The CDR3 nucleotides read TGTGCCAGCAGCTCATTAGCGGGGCGCCAAGAGACCCAGTACTTC. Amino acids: CASSSLAGRQETQYF.

The CDR3 DNA sequence: TGTGCCAGCAGCCGTTCCGGGGGCGGCAATGAGCAGTTCTTC. Its translation is CASSRSGGGNEQFF. The chain employs TRBV7-9 and TRBJ2-1; D tentatively fits TRBD1 or TRBD2 (6 bases each). The CDR3 totals 14 residues. The germline CDR1 and CDR2 sequences are SEHNR and FQNEAQ (reference sequence). Trimming left V 5 bases short and J 6 bases short, with 14 bases between.

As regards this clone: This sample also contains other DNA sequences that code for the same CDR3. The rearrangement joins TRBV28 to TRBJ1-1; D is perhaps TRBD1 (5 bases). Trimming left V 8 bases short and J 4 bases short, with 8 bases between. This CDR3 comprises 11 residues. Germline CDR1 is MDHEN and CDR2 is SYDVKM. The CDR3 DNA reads TGTGCCAGCGGTAGGGGCACTGAAGCTTTCTTT. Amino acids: CASGRGTEAFF. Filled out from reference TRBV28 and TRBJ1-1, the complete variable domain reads DVKVTQSSRYLVKRTGEKVFLECVQDMDHENMFWYRQDPGLGLRLIYFSYDVKMKEKGDIPEGYSVSREKKERFSLILESASTNQTSMYLCASGRGTEAFFGQGTRLTVV.

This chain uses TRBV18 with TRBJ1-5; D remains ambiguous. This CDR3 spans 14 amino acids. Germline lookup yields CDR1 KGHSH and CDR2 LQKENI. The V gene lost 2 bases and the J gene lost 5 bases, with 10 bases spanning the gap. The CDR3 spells CASSPTVGDQPQHF. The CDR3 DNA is TGTGCCAGCTCACCAACGGTCGGGGATCAGCCCCAGCATTTT.

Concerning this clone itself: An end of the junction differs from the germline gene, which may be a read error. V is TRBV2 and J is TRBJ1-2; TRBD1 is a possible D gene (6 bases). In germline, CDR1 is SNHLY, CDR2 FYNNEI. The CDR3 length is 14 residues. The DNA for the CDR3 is TGTGCCAGCAGTGACTGGGGACATAACAATGGCTACACCTTC. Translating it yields CASSDWGHNNGYTF.

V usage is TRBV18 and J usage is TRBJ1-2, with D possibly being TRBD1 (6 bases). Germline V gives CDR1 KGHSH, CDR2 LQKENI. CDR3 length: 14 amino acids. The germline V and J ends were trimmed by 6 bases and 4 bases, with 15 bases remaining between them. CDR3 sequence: CASSSDRLAYGYTF. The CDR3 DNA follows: TGTGCCAGCTCCTCCGACAGGCTCGCCTATGGCTACACCTTC.

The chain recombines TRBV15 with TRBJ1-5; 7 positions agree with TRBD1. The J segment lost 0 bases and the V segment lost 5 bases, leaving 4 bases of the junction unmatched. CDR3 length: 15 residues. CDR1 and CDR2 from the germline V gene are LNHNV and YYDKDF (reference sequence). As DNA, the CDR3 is TGTGCCACCAGCGGGACAGCCTATAGCAATCAGCCCCAGCATTTT. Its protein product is CATSGTAYSNQPQHF. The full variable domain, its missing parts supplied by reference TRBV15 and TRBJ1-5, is DAMVIQNPRYQVTQFGKPVTLSCSQTLNHNVMYWYQQKSSQAPKLLFHYYDKDFNNEADTPDNFQSRRPNTSFCFLDIRSPGLGDTAMYLCATSGTAYSNQPQHFGDGTRLSIL.

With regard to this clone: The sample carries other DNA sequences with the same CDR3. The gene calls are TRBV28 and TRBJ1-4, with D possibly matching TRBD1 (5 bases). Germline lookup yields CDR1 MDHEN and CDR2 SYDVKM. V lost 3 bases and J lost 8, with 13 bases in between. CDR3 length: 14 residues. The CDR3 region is CASSLRQGDEKLFF. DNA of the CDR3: TGTGCCAGCAGTTTGAGGCAGGGTGACGAAAAACTGTTTTTT.

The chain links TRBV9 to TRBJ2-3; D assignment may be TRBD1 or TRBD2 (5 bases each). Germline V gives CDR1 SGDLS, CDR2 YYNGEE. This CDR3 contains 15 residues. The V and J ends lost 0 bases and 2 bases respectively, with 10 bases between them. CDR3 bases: TGTGCCAGCAGCGTAGTCGGGACCTACACAGATACGCAGTATTTT. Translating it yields CASSVVGTYTDTQYF.

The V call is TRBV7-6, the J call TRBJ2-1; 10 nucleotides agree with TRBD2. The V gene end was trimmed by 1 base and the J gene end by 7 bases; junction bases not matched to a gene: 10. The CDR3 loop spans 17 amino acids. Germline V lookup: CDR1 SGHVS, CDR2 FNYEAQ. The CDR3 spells CASSLVVPSGSRNEQFF. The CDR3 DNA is TGTGCCAGCAGCTTAGTTGTACCTAGCGGGAGTAGGAATGAGCAGTTCTTC.